A single sample is the source of the 2 T cell receptor beta chains below, sequenced in a study of blood T cell repertoires in COVID-19. Using immunoSEQ multiplex PCR, the repertoire was profiled, and TCRdb retains in-frame clones only, with some absent. In the table there are 300,000 or so clones, roughly nine tenths of which are singletons. Sequencing was performed on peripheral blood. The receptors come from a woman between 25 and 40 years old with COVID-19, enrolled during active disease.

This rearrangement joins TRBV5-6 to TRBJ2-5; D remains ambiguous. Germline V lookup: CDR1 SGHDT, CDR2 YYEEEE. Trimming removed 1 base from V and 1 base from J, with 8 bases in between. The CDR3 is made up of 14 amino acids. The CDR3 is CASSLLNSQETQYF. As DNA, the CDR3 is TGTGCCAGCAGCTTGTTGAACAGCCAAGAGACCCAGTACTTC.

V and J are TRBV28 and TRBJ1-5, with unresolved D. CDR1 and CDR2 from the germline V gene are MDHEN and SYDVKM. The CDR3 extends over 14 amino acids. V lost 3 bases and J lost 7, with 13 bases in between. The CDR3 loop reads CASSFWRFEQPQHF. CDR3 sequence (DNA): TGTGCCAGCAGTTTTTGGAGGTTCGAGCAGCCCCAGCATTTT.